This T cell receptor (beta chain) was sequenced in a study of T cells in Graves' hyperthyroidism and ophthalmopathy. Study-wide points: The majority of expanded thyroid clonotypes above 0.001 also appeared in blood.

About this clonotype: No antigen is known for it.

With 3 bases clipped from V and 11 bases from J, the junction kept 15 bases outside the gene matches. Germline V gene data show CDR1 as MNHEY and CDR2 as SMNVEV (reference sequence). The CDR3 is made up of 15 amino acids. Diagnoses were established using clinical symptoms, serum thyroxine and TRAb, thyroid ultrasound and orbital computed tomography. Using RNA transcripts as the source, TCR beta CDR3 regions were amplified. Primed by the HTBI set, a first-round RT-PCR was run on the TCR CDR3. TCRdb analysed the multiplex PCR reads with MiXCR anew, one entry per CDR3 protein. This sample has about 610,000 distinct CDR3 sequences, with approximately 15% found just once.

The clonotype was recovered from a woman aged 40 to 55 with Graves' ophthalmopathy. Sequenced: blood. The chain carries TRBV27 and TRBJ1-1; the match to TRBD1 covers 7 bases. The CDR3 DNA follows: TGTGCCAGCAGTTTTCGCGTCCCGGGACAGTATTCGGCTTTCTTT. Its protein is CASSFRVPGQYSAFF.